Below, 30 T cell receptor beta chains from the same sample are listed, as sequenced in a study of blood T cell repertoires in COVID-19. Measured with immunoSEQ multiplex PCR; TCRdb has only the in-frame clones, and not every one. The sample includes roughly 340,000 clones, 88% of them seen just once. The sequencing input was peripheral blood. These receptors came from a woman between 65 and 79 years old with COVID-19, enrolled during active disease.

The chain has TRBV7-9 and TRBJ1-1; D remains ambiguous. Per the germline V gene, CDR1 is SEHNR and CDR2 is FQNEAQ (reference sequence). This CDR3 is built from 14 residues. Trimming pared 1 base from V and 1 base from J, leaving 7 bases between. CDR3 in DNA: TGTGCCAGCAGCTTAGTAGAGGAGAACACTGAAGCTTTCTTT. It codes for CASSLVEENTEAFF.

V gene TRBV5-1 combines with J gene TRBJ1-5; D is ambiguous. V was pared by 0 bases and J by 9 bases, with 10 bases between. CDR3 length: 13 residues. Looked up from germline, CDR1 is SGHRS and CDR2 is YFSETQ. In DNA, the CDR3 is TGCGCCAGCAGCTTGGGGGCGTCCACGCCCCAGCATTTT. This translates into CASSLGASTPQHF.

J is TRBJ1-1 and V is TRBV5-1, with D perhaps TRBD1 (5 bases). CDR3 length: 15 amino acids. Germline loops: CDR1 SGHRS, CDR2 YFSETQ. V was clipped by 4 bases and J by 1 base, with 14 bases between them. The CDR3 DNA reads as TGCGCCAGCAGCCAGGCCGGGGGAGGGAACACTGAAGCTTTCTTT. It yields the protein CASSQAGGGNTEAFF. Filled out from reference TRBV5-1 and TRBJ1-1, the complete variable domain reads KAGVTQTPRYLIKTRGQQVTLSCSPISGHRSVSWYQQTPGQGLQFLFEYFSETQRNKGNFPGRFSGRQFSNSRSEMNVSTLELGDSALYLCASSQAGGGNTEAFFGQGTRLTVV.

Worth noting for this clone: Other DNA sequences in the same sample also yield this CDR3. This chain uses TRBV2 with TRBJ1-2, with a possible D match to TRBD1 (5 bases). The V and J ends lost 3 bases and 2 bases respectively, with 7 bases between them. The CDR3 has 13 amino acids. The V gene's germline CDR1 is SNHLY and CDR2 FYNNEI. CDR3 region: CASSDQGNYGYTF. The CDR3 nucleotides are TGTGCCAGCAGTGACCAGGGCAACTATGGCTACACCTTC.

This clone was detected only once. The CDR3 is CASRQVRDYEQYF. The CDR3 DNA is TGTGCCAGCAGACAGGTTCGAGATTACGAGCAGTACTTC. V gene TRBV28 combines with J gene TRBJ2-7; TRBD1 is a possible D gene (5 bases). This CDR3 region has 13 residues. The V and J ends lost 6 bases and 4 bases respectively, with 13 bases between them. Germline V CDR1 and CDR2: MDHEN, SYDVKM.

The rearrangement uses TRBV6-5 and TRBJ1-6; D possibly corresponds to TRBD1 (5 bases). Trimming stripped 6 bases from V and 0 bases from J, with 9 bases between. This CDR3 region has 15 residues. Germline values: CDR1 MNHEY, CDR2 SVGAGI. The chain's CDR3 is CASRQDLSYNSPLHF. For the CDR3, the DNA is TGTGCCAGCAGACAGGATCTCTCCTATAATTCACCCCTCCACTTT.

The rearrangement joins TRBV4-1 to TRBJ2-7; 8 bases line up with TRBD1. This CDR3 has 15 residues. V shed 0 bases and J 6 bases; nucleotides not matched to a gene: 7. CDR1 and CDR2 (germline): MGHRA, YSYEKL. CDR3 coding DNA: TGCGCCAGCAGCCAAGAACGGACAGGGTTCTTCGAGCAGTACTTC. Its protein is CASSQERTGFFEQYF.

The gene calls are TRBV19 and TRBJ1-3, with D possibly matching TRBD1 (5 bases). Looked up from germline, CDR1 is LNHDA and CDR2 is SQIVND (reference sequence). The CDR3 is 16 amino acids. V was pared by 5 bases and J by 2 bases, with 16 bases between. The CDR3 protein is CASSPPVRAPGNTIYF. In nucleotides, the CDR3 is TGTGCCAGTAGTCCTCCGGTCAGGGCGCCTGGAAACACCATATATTTT.

V usage is TRBV5-1 and J usage is TRBJ1-3, with D tentatively TRBD1 (5 bases). Germline V lookup: CDR1 SGHRS, CDR2 YFSETQ. The CDR3 length is 16 residues. V lost 3 bases, J lost 0 bases, and 13 bases lay in between. The CDR3 loop reads CASSSTGQGSGNTIYF. CDR3 DNA: TGCGCCAGCAGCTCTACCGGGCAGGGCTCTGGAAACACCATATATTTT.

This clone is a singleton in its sample. The V and J genes are TRBV7-3 and TRBJ1-2; D not certain. V was pared by 2 bases and J by 4 bases, with 8 bases between. Germline values: CDR1 SGHTA, CDR2 FQGTGA. This CDR3 contains 13 residues. The CDR3 DNA is TGTGCCAGCAGCTTAGGGCCCGGCTATGGCTACACCTTC. Its translation is CASSLGPGYGYTF.

This sequence joins TRBV28 and TRBJ1-4, with 7 bases identical to TRBD1. CDR1 MDHEN and CDR2 SYDVKM come from the germline V gene. V trimming: 5 bases; J trimming: 3 bases; junction bases outside the gene matches: 3. This CDR3 is built from 14 residues. The CDR3 bases are TGTGCCAGCAGTGACAGGGTGGCTAATGAAAAACTGTTTTTT. Protein: CASSDRVANEKLFF.

V is TRBV11-2 and J is TRBJ2-7; 11 nucleotides align to TRBD1. Germline values: CDR1 SGHAT, CDR2 FQNNGV. The CDR3 has 14 amino acids. V shed 10 bases, J shed 3 bases, and the junction held 8 bases outside the gene matches. The CDR3 DNA reads as TGTGCCACCGATCCCGGGACAGGGGGCTACGAGCAGTACTTC. It encodes CATDPGTGGYEQYF.

V usage is TRBV19 and J usage is TRBJ1-2; D not certain. The CDR3 runs 13 residues. Trimming removed 4 bases at V and 6 bases at J, with 12 bases between. The V gene's germline CDR1 is LNHDA and CDR2 SQIVND (reference sequence). The DNA for the CDR3 is TGTGCCAGTAGTACACCCTATAAAAATGGCTACACCTTC. Protein product: CASSTPYKNGYTF.

CDR3 nucleotide sequence: TGTGCCAGCAGACCAGGGGGCGCCGGAACCTACGAGCAGTACTTC. Amino acid sequence: CASRPGGAGTYEQYF. The chain links TRBV13 to TRBJ2-7; 8 positions agree with TRBD1. The germline CDR1 and CDR2 sequences are PRHDT and FYEKMQ (reference sequence). The CDR3 runs to 15 residues. The V gene end was trimmed by 6 bases and the J gene end by 2 bases; junction bases not matched to a gene: 9.

The chain carries TRBV5-8 and TRBJ2-1; D might be TRBD1 (6 bases). Trimming left V 3 bases short and J 3 bases short, with 16 bases between. Germline V lookup: CDR1 SGHTS, CDR2 YDEGEE. The CDR3 has 16 amino acids. CDR3 sequence: CASSSFSGTLYNEQFF. In DNA, the CDR3 is TGTGCCAGCAGCTCCTTTTCCGGGACACTCTACAATGAGCAGTTCTTC.

This clone was found a few times. This chain links TRBV6-5 with TRBJ2-1; D perhaps matches TRBD2 (7 bases). Germline V gives CDR1 MNHEY, CDR2 SVGAGI. V dropped 7 bases and J dropped 2 bases, with 15 bases sitting between them. The CDR3 is 15 amino acids. The CDR3 loop is CASTPGRGPYNEQFF. As DNA, the CDR3 is TGTGCCAGCACCCCCGGGCGGGGGCCCTACAATGAGCAGTTCTTC.

CDR3 amino acids: CASSQGTTSYNEQFF. CDR3 coding DNA: TGCGCCAGCAGCCAGGGGACTACCTCCTACAATGAGCAGTTCTTC. V is TRBV5-1 and J is TRBJ2-1; possibly TRBD2 for D (7 bases). V was clipped by 4 bases and J by 0 bases, with 11 bases between them. Germline-derived CDR1 and CDR2 are SGHRS and YFSETQ. There are 15 residues in the CDR3.

The CDR3 here is CASGLGQGNYGYTF. The CDR3 DNA reads as TGCGCCAGCGGGCTGGGACAGGGTAACTATGGCTACACCTTC. The V gene is TRBV5-1, the J gene TRBJ1-2; 9 nucleotides line up with TRBD1. The CDR3 totals 14 residues. Germline V lookup: CDR1 SGHRS, CDR2 YFSETQ. V was clipped by 7 bases and J by 1 base; unmatched bases: 5.

This chain joins TRBV10-3 and TRBJ1-1, with D unclear. The germline gives CDR1 ENHRY, CDR2 SYGVKD. The CDR3 sequence is 15 residues long. Trimming removed 0 bases from V and 0 bases from J, with 8 bases in between. For the CDR3, the DNA is TGTGCCATCAGTGAGTCGGCGGTGATGAACACTGAAGCTTTCTTT. Protein: CAISESAVMNTEAFF.

This chain joins TRBV15 and TRBJ1-2; D uncertain. The CDR3 runs to 12 residues. Germline-derived CDR1 and CDR2 are LNHNV and YYDKDF (reference sequence). V was clipped by 0 bases and J by 7 bases, with 6 bases between them. The CDR3 coding sequence is TGTGCCACCAGCAGAGACCAGTCTGGCTACACCTTC. Amino acids: CATSRDQSGYTF.

The chain couples TRBV19 to TRBJ1-1; TRBD1 aligns across 9 bases. Germline CDR1 and CDR2: LNHDA and SQIVND (reference sequence). This CDR3 has 17 residues. V dropped 3 bases and J dropped 4; count of bases not matched to a gene: 12. The CDR3 sequence is CASSILPGQGKSTEAFF. CDR3 coding DNA: TGTGCCAGTAGTATCCTACCGGGACAGGGAAAGAGCACTGAAGCTTTCTTT.

The chain employs TRBV19 and TRBJ1-1; 8 nucleotides agree with TRBD1. Germline CDR1 reads LNHDA; CDR2 reads SQIVND (reference sequence). V shed 4 bases and J 5 bases; nucleotides not matched to a gene: 6. The CDR3 is made up of 14 amino acids. CDR3 residues: CASSKGQAGTEAFF. CDR3 bases: TGTGCCAGTAGTAAGGGACAGGCGGGGACTGAAGCTTTCTTT.

The chain recombines TRBV7-6 with TRBJ2-5; TRBD2 matches at 13 bases. CDR3 length equals 19 residues. Trimming cost V 3 bases and J 4 bases; bases outside gene matches: 14. Germline CDR1 is SGHVS and CDR2 is FNYEAQ. The CDR3 spells CASSLSRGLAGPGGETQYF. The CDR3, as DNA: TGTGCCAGCAGCTTGTCGAGGGGACTAGCGGGGCCGGGAGGAGAGACCCAGTACTTC.

The V call is TRBV15, the J call TRBJ2-7, with TRBD2 as a possible D gene (6 bases). V gave up 9 bases and J gave up 3 bases, with 15 bases separating them. The CDR3 contains 13 residues. Germline V gene data show CDR1 as LNHNV and CDR2 as YYDKDF (reference sequence). The CDR3 is CATRGGVLYEQYF. In DNA form, the CDR3 reads TGTGCCACGCGAGGAGGGGTACTCTACGAGCAGTACTTC. Supplemented by reference TRBV15 and TRBJ2-7, the full variable domain reads DAMVIQNPRYQVTQFGKPVTLSCSQTLNHNVMYWYQQKSSQAPKLLFHYYDKDFNNEADTPDNFQSRRPNTSFCFLDIRSPGLGDTAMYLCATRGGVLYEQYFGPGTRLTVT.

This chain connects TRBV13 to TRBJ1-3; 8 positions agree with TRBD1. The V and J ends lost 4 bases and 3 bases, in that order; junction bases with no gene match: 8. The germline CDR1 and CDR2 sequences are PRHDT and FYEKMQ (reference sequence). CDR3 size: 16 residues. CDR3 sequence reads: CASSWTAGGIGNTIYF. The CDR3 coding sequence is TGTGCCAGCAGCTGGACCGCAGGGGGCATTGGAAACACCATATATTTT.

This rearrangement joins TRBV24-1 to TRBJ2-3, with 8 nucleotides matching TRBD2. The CDR3 sequence is 13 residues long. Germline V gene sequence: CDR1 KGHDR, CDR2 SFDVKD. V shed 5 bases and J 8 bases; nucleotides not matched to a gene: 5. CDR3 residues: CATSAGGAGTQYF. In nucleotides, the CDR3 is TGTGCCACCAGTGCGGGGGGGGCGGGTACGCAGTATTTT.

The chain combines TRBV11-2 with TRBJ1-2; D is possibly TRBD1 (5 bases). CDR3 length: 14 residues. The germline CDR1 and CDR2 sequences are SGHAT and FQNNGV. Between the trimmed V and J ends, which lost 3 bases and 1 base, there was a span of 9 bases. CDR3 in amino acids: CASSFGAHNYGYTF. The CDR3 DNA reads TGTGCCAGCAGCTTTGGGGCCCATAACTATGGCTACACCTTC.

This rearrangement joins TRBV2 to TRBJ2-5; TRBD2 matches 14 bases. The CDR3 is made up of 17 amino acids. Unmatched junction bases numbered 9, after V lost 6 bases and J lost 3 bases. Germline CDR1 and CDR2: SNHLY and FYNNEI. The CDR3 sequence: CASSRLAGGPGEETQYF. The CDR3 nucleotides read TGTGCCAGCAGCCGACTAGCGGGGGGGCCGGGTGAAGAGACCCAGTACTTC.

The V call is TRBV30, the J call TRBJ2-2, with D possibly matching TRBD2 (5 bases). Deletions cut 1 base from V and 6 bases from J, with 21 bases between. Germline CDR1 GTSNPN, CDR2 SVGIG (reference sequence). The CDR3 length is 17 residues. CDR3 DNA: TGTGCCTGGAGTGGGGGAGATCGGCCCCTTCACGCCGGGGAGCTGTTTTTT. This encodes CAWSGGDRPLHAGELFF.

The CDR3 DNA reads as TGTGCCAGCTCATCCCCTAGCGGGGGGGCCGGTGATACGCAGTATTTT. It translates to CASSSPSGGAGDTQYF. V gene TRBV18 combines with J gene TRBJ2-3; 12 positions agree with TRBD2. With 5 bases clipped from V and 6 bases from J, the junction kept 9 bases outside the gene matches. The V gene's germline CDR1 is KGHSH and CDR2 LQKENI. There are 16 residues in the CDR3.